This T cell receptor (beta chain) was observed in a study of CD4 T cells in relation to SARS-CoV-2 and coronaviruses. Points from the study as a whole: This crossreactivity analysis covered spike protein alone, no other viral proteins.

Points on this clone: Its antigen is not known.

Trimming took 1 base from V and 7 from J, leaving 5 bases between them. Germline assignment: CDR1 MDHEN and CDR2 SYDVKM. The CDR3 consists of 12 residues. Repertoires were generated with immunoSEQ multiplex PCR, while TCRdb's copy carries only in-frame clones and drops some. The sample has around 30,000 clones; more than 75% are singletons. V is TRBV28 and J is TRBJ2-1; D remains unclear. The sequencing sample was made of memory CD4+ T cells from PBMCs, cultured in vitro. The clonotype comes from an adult with COVID-19. DNA of the CDR3: TGTGCCAGCAGTTTATCTCTGAATGAGCAGTTCTTC. As protein: CASSLSLNEQFF. The complete variable domain, with remaining parts taken from reference TRBV28 and TRBJ2-1, reads DVKVTQSSRYLVKRTGEKVFLECVQDMDHENMFWYRQDPGLGLRLIYFSYDVKMKEKGDIPEGYSVSREKKERFSLILESASTNQTSMYLCASSLSLNEQFFGPGTRLTVL.